The rows below give T cell receptor beta chains drawn from one sample of a study of CD8 T cells in ankylosing spondylitis. TCRdb processed the 5' RACE reads anew with MiXCR; each CDR3 protein has one entry. This sample has 200,000 to 250,000 distinct CDR3 sequences; more than 9% occur once, and the top ten carry 21%. The sequencing input was blood, either unsorted or a sorted T cell fraction (not recorded which). The source of these receptors is a male donor with ankylosing spondylitis or in good health (not recorded which). The CDR3 runs from the conserved cysteine through the conserved F or W. The order of the fields is D gene, clone size, V gene, J gene, CDR3 DNA, CDR3 protein. The D gene is left open where the match is weak. Where a row states a size, it is once, few, many or the class of an expanded clone; other rows omit it.

D gene: .
clone size: many
V gene: TRBV19
J gene: TRBJ2-7
CDR3 DNA: TGTGCCAGTAGTAGAGATGGCCAGCTCTACGAGCAGTACTTC
CDR3 protein: CASSRDGQLYEQYF

D gene: .
clone size: many
V gene: TRBV20-1
J gene: TRBJ2-1
CDR3 DNA: TGCAGTGGAAATAGCCCTTATCACAATGAGCAGTTCTTC
CDR3 protein: CSGNSPYHNEQFF

D gene: .
clone size: few
V gene: TRBV7-2
J gene: TRBJ2-1
CDR3 DNA: TGTGCCAGCAGCTTAACCCCCGATGGAAATGAGCAGTTCTTC
CDR3 protein: CASSLTPDGNEQFF

D gene: TRBD2
clone size: many
V gene: TRBV27
J gene: TRBJ2-2
CDR3 DNA: TGTGCCAGCAGTTTATCGGCCACTAGCGTCGGGGAGCTGTTTTTT
CDR3 protein: CASSLSATSVGELFF

D gene: .
clone size: many
V gene: TRBV7-9
J gene: TRBJ1-4
CDR3 DNA: TGTGCCAGCAGCCCCTCCAACAGCCCTAATGAAAAACTGTTTTTT
CDR3 protein: CASSPSNSPNEKLFF

D gene: TRBD1
clone size: many
V gene: TRBV5-1
J gene: TRBJ1-1
CDR3 DNA: TGCGCCAGCGAACAGGGACAGGAGAACACTGAAGCTTTCTTT
CDR3 protein: CASEQGQENTEAFF

D gene: TRBD2
clone size: .
V gene: TRBV7-9
J gene: TRBJ2-2
CDR3 DNA: TGTGCCAGCTGCCCAGCCCCGGGGGGGGATCTCGGGGAGCTGTTTTTT
CDR3 protein: CASCPAPGGDLGELFF

D gene: .
clone size: many
V gene: TRBV3-1
J gene: TRBJ1-2
CDR3 DNA: TGTGCCAGCAGCCCCGGTTTGAATGACTATGGCTACACCTTC
CDR3 protein: CASSPGLNDYGYTF

D gene: TRBD2
clone size: .
V gene: TRBV20-1
J gene: TRBJ2-1
CDR3 DNA: TGCAGTGCTAGGCTGACTAGCGGCTACAATGAGCAGTTCTTC
CDR3 protein: CSARLTSGYNEQFF

D gene: .
clone size: many
V gene: TRBV20-1
J gene: TRBJ2-7
CDR3 DNA: TGCAGTGCTACCGACAGATCCTACGAGCAGTACTTC
CDR3 protein: CSATDRSYEQYF

D gene: .
clone size: many
V gene: TRBV10-3
J gene: TRBJ1-1
CDR3 DNA: TGTGCCATCAAAGGAGTGGGGTCGGCCGGAGAAGCTTTCTTT
CDR3 protein: CAIKGVGSAGEAFF

D gene: TRBD1
clone size: many
V gene: TRBV5-6
J gene: TRBJ1-4
CDR3 DNA: TGTGCCAGCAGCGGGGACAGGGACGATGAAAAACTGTTTTTT
CDR3 protein: CASSGDRDDEKLFF

D gene: .
clone size: few
V gene: TRBV12-3/TRBV12-4
J gene: TRBJ1-3
CDR3 DNA: TGTGCCAGCGGGTCCCTATCCAGGGATTTCGGAAACACCATATATTTT
CDR3 protein: CASGSLSRDFGNTIYF

D gene: TRBD2
clone size: .
V gene: TRBV11-1
J gene: TRBJ2-1
CDR3 DNA: TGTGCCAGCAGCCCCTCGCTAGCGGGGGGGCCTATTTTTTACAATGAGCAGTTCTTC
CDR3 protein: CASSPSLAGGPIFYNEQFF

D gene: TRBD1
clone size: many
V gene: TRBV4-2
J gene: TRBJ1-6
CDR3 DNA: TGTGCCAGCAGCCATCTCAGACAGGGGGATTCACCCCTCCACTTT
CDR3 protein: CASSHLRQGDSPLHF

D gene: .
clone size: many
V gene: TRBV16
J gene: TRBJ1-2
CDR3 DNA: TGTGCCAGCAGCCAAACAGTGGCGGGAAGCTACACCTTC
CDR3 protein: CASSQTVAGSYTF

D gene: TRBD1
clone size: many
V gene: TRBV10-3
J gene: TRBJ2-5
CDR3 DNA: TGTGCCATCAGCACCGGGACAGGGTACGGCGGGGACCAAGAGACCCAGTACTTC
CDR3 protein: CAISTGTGYGGDQETQYF

D gene: .
clone size: many
V gene: TRBV24-1
J gene: TRBJ1-4
CDR3 DNA: TGTGCCACCAGTGACCCTGGGCCCCTTGGTAATGAAAAACTGTTTTTT
CDR3 protein: CATSDPGPLGNEKLFF

D gene: .
clone size: many
V gene: TRBV5-1
J gene: TRBJ1-2
CDR3 DNA: TGCGCCAGCAGCTGGACCGGCAGGGCAGACTATGGCTACACCTTC
CDR3 protein: CASSWTGRADYGYTF

D gene: .
clone size: many
V gene: TRBV7-2
J gene: TRBJ2-3
CDR3 DNA: TGTGCCAGCAGCCACCCTAGCACAGATACGCAGTATTTT
CDR3 protein: CASSHPSTDTQYF

D gene: .
clone size: many
V gene: TRBV20-1
J gene: TRBJ2-7
CDR3 DNA: TGCAGTGCCGAGGCCCAGGACAGAATCTACGAGCAGTACTTC
CDR3 protein: CSAEAQDRIYEQYF

D gene: TRBD1
clone size: few
V gene: TRBV6-1
J gene: TRBJ1-6
CDR3 DNA: TGTGCCAGCAGTGAAGGACAGGGGATCTGGGATCGCTCCTATAATTCACCCCTCCACTTT
CDR3 protein: CASSEGQGIWDRSYNSPLHF

D gene: .
clone size: many
V gene: TRBV7-9
J gene: TRBJ2-3
CDR3 DNA: TGTGCCAGCAGATTCGGGGCTACAGATACGCAGTATTTT
CDR3 protein: CASRFGATDTQYF

D gene: .
clone size: many
V gene: TRBV5-1
J gene: TRBJ2-1
CDR3 DNA: TGCGCCAGCAGCCCTAGGTTGAGCTATGAGCAGTTCTTC
CDR3 protein: CASSPRLSYEQFF

D gene: .
clone size: .
V gene: TRBV12-3/TRBV12-4
J gene: TRBJ2-1
CDR3 DNA: TGTGCCAGCACTGAGAGGGATTCCTACAATGAGCAGTTCTTC
CDR3 protein: CASTERDSYNEQFF

D gene: .
clone size: many
V gene: TRBV6-2/TRBV6-3
J gene: TRBJ2-1
CDR3 DNA: TGTGCCAGCACTAACGGAGGGGGGGCCTACAATGAGCAGTTCTTC
CDR3 protein: CASTNGGGAYNEQFF

D gene: TRBD1
clone size: .
V gene: TRBV28
J gene: TRBJ2-7
CDR3 DNA: TGTGCCAGCAGTCCGCCCCGGGACAGGGGCCACGAGCAGTACTTC
CDR3 protein: CASSPPRDRGHEQYF

D gene: .
clone size: .
V gene: TRBV7-3
J gene: TRBJ1-1
CDR3 DNA: TGTGCCAGCAGCTTAAAGTCCCAGGGAGGGCACACTGAAGCTTTCTTT
CDR3 protein: CASSLKSQGGHTEAFF

D gene: .
clone size: once
V gene: TRBV5-1
J gene: TRBJ1-2
CDR3 DNA: TGCGCCAGCAGCCAAACATGGGAAGGCTACACCTTC
CDR3 protein: CASSQTWEGYTF

D gene: TRBD2
clone size: .
V gene: TRBV6-1
J gene: TRBJ2-2
CDR3 DNA: TGTGCCAGCGGCGGGGGAGGGACCGGGGAGCTGTTTTTT
CDR3 protein: CASGGGGTGELFF

D gene: .
clone size: many
V gene: TRBV7-9
J gene: TRBJ2-7
CDR3 DNA: TGTGCCAGCAGTTCTGTGGGTACATTGTCCTACGAGCAGTACTTC
CDR3 protein: CASSSVGTLSYEQYF

D gene: TRBD2
clone size: many
V gene: TRBV28
J gene: TRBJ2-1
CDR3 DNA: TGTGCCAGCAGCCCATTCGGGATAGCGGGGTCCTACAATGAGCAGTTCTTC
CDR3 protein: CASSPFGIAGSYNEQFF

D gene: .
clone size: .
V gene: TRBV9
J gene: TRBJ2-1
CDR3 DNA: TGTGCCAGCAGCGAGGCGGGATACAATGTGCAGTTCTTC
CDR3 protein: CASSEAGYNVQFF

D gene: .
clone size: .
V gene: TRBV5-3
J gene: TRBJ2-7
CDR3 DNA: TGTGCCATGAGCGTGGGGCTCTTCCGCTTCGCAACCTACGAGCAGTACTTC
CDR3 protein: CAMSVGLFRFATYEQYF

D gene: TRBD1
clone size: many
V gene: TRBV4-2
J gene: TRBJ2-7
CDR3 DNA: TGTGCCAGCAGCCTGGGACAGGGGGAAATCCACGAGCAGTACTTC
CDR3 protein: CASSLGQGEIHEQYF

D gene: .
clone size: few
V gene: TRBV24-1
J gene: TRBJ2-5
CDR3 DNA: TGTGCCACCAGTGAGACCGGGACTGTCCAAGAGACCCAGTACTTC
CDR3 protein: CATSETGTVQETQYF

D gene: .
clone size: many
V gene: TRBV20-1
J gene: TRBJ1-5
CDR3 DNA: TGCAGTGCTAGAGAGAGCAATCAGCCCCAGCATTTT
CDR3 protein: CSARESNQPQHF